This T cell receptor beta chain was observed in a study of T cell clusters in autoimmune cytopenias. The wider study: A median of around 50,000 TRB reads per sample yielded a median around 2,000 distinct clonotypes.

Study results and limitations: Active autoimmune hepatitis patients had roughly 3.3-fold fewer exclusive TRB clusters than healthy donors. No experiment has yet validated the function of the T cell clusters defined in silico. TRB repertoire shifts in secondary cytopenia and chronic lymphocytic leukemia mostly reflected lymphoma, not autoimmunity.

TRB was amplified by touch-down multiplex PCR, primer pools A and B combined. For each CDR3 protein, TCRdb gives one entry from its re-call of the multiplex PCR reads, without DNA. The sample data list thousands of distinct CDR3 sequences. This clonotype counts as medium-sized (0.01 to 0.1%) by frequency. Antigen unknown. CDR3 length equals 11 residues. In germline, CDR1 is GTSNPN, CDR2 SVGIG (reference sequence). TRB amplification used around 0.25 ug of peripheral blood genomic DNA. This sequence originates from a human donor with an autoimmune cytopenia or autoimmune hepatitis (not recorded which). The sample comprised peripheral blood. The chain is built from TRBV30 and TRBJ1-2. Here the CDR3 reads CAWGTPWGYTF.